One and the same sample provided the 26 T cell receptor beta chains below, sequenced in a study of human T cells and chemical hapten exposure. Regarding time point: patch test 2, 6 weeks after DPC sensitization. Treatment here: therapeutic diphenylcyclopropenone sensitization with weekly scalp DPC. TCRdb reanalysed the RACE reads using MiXCR and keeps one entry per CDR3 protein. The sample yields approximately 120,000 distinct CDR3 sequences, about a tenth seen once. Specimen: whole blood, collected in connection with sensitization to the hapten diphenylcyclopropenone (DPC). The receptors were gathered from a woman between 35 and 50 years old with alopecia areata. Some clones in this sample may be carry-over from other donors' samples.

This chain links TRBV6-2 or TRBV6-3 with TRBJ2-5, with 10 bases that match TRBD1. Per the germline V gene, CDR1 is MNHEY and CDR2 is SVGEGT. The CDR3 consists of 13 residues. Unmatched junction bases numbered 5, after V lost 6 bases and J lost 7 bases. The CDR3 DNA follows: TGTGCCAGCAGCCGCGGACAGGGGGTGACCCAGTACTTC. It encodes CASSRGQGVTQYF.

Ten or more counts support this clonotype. The chain is built from TRBV6-2 or TRBV6-3 and TRBJ2-7; the D gene is possibly TRBD2 (6 bases). The V end lost 8 bases, the J end lost 0 bases, and 11 bases lay between the germline ends. The CDR3 is 13 residues long. Germline CDR1 and CDR2: MNHEY and SVGEGT. DNA for the CDR3: TGTGCCAGCTGGAGGGGCAGCTCCTACGAGCAGTACTTC. This sequence encodes CASWRGSSYEQYF.

The V gene is TRBV29-1, the J gene TRBJ1-2, with D perhaps TRBD1 (6 bases). In germline, CDR1 is SQVTM, CDR2 ANQGSEA. V was trimmed by 6 bases and J by 8 bases, leaving 10 bases between them. The CDR3 is 10 residues long. The CDR3 nucleotides are TGCAGCGTCGGACAGACAGGCTACACCTTC. This sequence encodes CSVGQTGYTF.

Comments on this clonotype: This may be a read error, as it is one base from a much larger clone. The chain combines TRBV12-3 or TRBV12-4 with TRBJ2-3; the D is unclear. This CDR3 contains 13 residues. Deletions cut 11 bases from V and 0 bases from J, with 12 bases between. The CDR3 spells CAGQQDSTDTQYF. CDR3 DNA: TGTGCCGGCCAGCAGGACAGCACAGATACGCAGTATTTT.

In this sample, this clonotype turned up a few times. The chain employs TRBV29-1 and TRBJ2-5, with unresolved D. Per the germline V gene, CDR1 is SQVTM and CDR2 is ANQGSEA. Deletions cut 5 bases from V and 5 bases from J, with 6 bases between. This CDR3 region has 10 residues. The chain's CDR3 is CSVRTETQYF. The CDR3 nucleotides read TGCAGCGTTCGGACGGAGACCCAGTACTTC.

V usage is TRBV4-2 and J usage is TRBJ2-5, with 10 nucleotides matching TRBD2. Losses at the gene ends were 1 base for V and 5 bases for J; bases not matched to a gene: 10. The CDR3 has 17 residues. Germline V gene sequence: CDR1 LGHNA, CDR2 YNFKEQ. CDR3 nucleotide sequence: TGTGCCAGCAGCCAAGTTTCCAGCGGGGGGGCGTATGAGACCCAGTACTTC. Residues: CASSQVSSGGAYETQYF.

This clonotype was recorded many times. J is TRBJ2-3 and V is TRBV10-3; D remains ambiguous. Germline V gene sequence: CDR1 ENHRY, CDR2 SYGVKD. The CDR3 has 17 amino acids. Trimming stripped 3 bases from V and 2 bases from J, with 18 bases between. CDR3 nucleotide sequence: TGTGCCATCAGTGACCCGACCCCATCACCTTACACAGATACGCAGTATTTT. It yields the protein CAISDPTPSPYTDTQYF.

This clonotype was detected ten times or more. The CDR3 loop is CASSPLGGVGNTIYF. The CDR3 coding sequence is TGTGCCAGCAGCCCGCTGGGTGGAGTTGGAAACACCATATATTTT. The rearrangement links TRBV27 to TRBJ1-3; D remains ambiguous. V lost 6 bases, J lost 3 bases, and 15 bases lay in between. The CDR3 has 15 residues. CDR1 is MNHEY and CDR2 is SMNVEV in the germline V gene (reference sequence).

This clonotype was counted at least ten times. The chain uses TRBV10-3 and TRBJ2-2; the D call may be TRBD1 or TRBD2 (5 bases each). The ends were cut back, 7 bases at V and 2 bases at J, with 17 bases in the middle. CDR1 is ENHRY, CDR2 SYGVKD, per germline. The CDR3 is made up of 16 amino acids. DNA for the CDR3: TGTGCCATCATGGCGGCAGGGAGAAGCAACACCGGGGAGCTGTTTTTT. It encodes CAIMAAGRSNTGELFF.

This clonotype showed up many times. The chain couples TRBV5-4 to TRBJ1-2, with TRBD1 as a possible D gene (6 bases). With 5 bases removed from V and 5 bases from J, the gap between germline ends came to 25 bases. CDR1 and CDR2 from the germline V gene are SGHNT and YYREEE (reference sequence). This CDR3 has 17 residues. The CDR3: CASRTLSGAVRQYGYTF. The CDR3, as DNA: TGTGCCAGCAGAACTCTTTCGGGGGCCGTTCGGCAGTATGGCTACACCTTC.

The CDR3 loop reads CASSLEARNYGYTF. The CDR3 region has the DNA TGTGCCAGCAGCTTGGAAGCGCGTAACTATGGCTACACCTTC. This sequence joins TRBV5-5 and TRBJ1-2; unclear D gene. Trimming took off 0 bases at V and 1 base at J, with 7 bases between the two ends. This CDR3 is built from 14 residues. Per germline, CDR1 SGHKS and CDR2 YYEKEE (reference sequence).

This clonotype was found a few times. CDR3 sequence (DNA): TGCAGTGCTTTTTGGACAGGGGACAACAATGAGCAGTTCTTC. Protein product: CSAFWTGDNNEQFF. The rearrangement joins TRBV20-1 to TRBJ2-1; 9 bases are a match to TRBD1. The J segment lost 5 bases and the V segment lost 5 bases, leaving 7 bases of the junction unmatched. CDR1 is DFQATT and CDR2 is SNEGSKA in the germline V gene (reference sequence). This CDR3 spans 14 amino acids.

This clonotype was detected many times. This rearrangement joins TRBV6-2 or TRBV6-3 to TRBJ2-1; 9 bases map to TRBD1. CDR1 is MNHEY and CDR2 is SVGEGT in the germline V gene. The CDR3 is 16 amino acids. Trimming took 5 bases from V and 7 from J; bases not matched to a gene: 12. CDR3 in amino acids: CASSQRPGQGMNEQFF. The CDR3, as DNA: TGTGCCAGCAGTCAAAGACCGGGACAGGGAATGAATGAGCAGTTCTTC.

This clonotype has a count of ten or more. This chain uses TRBV5-6 with TRBJ1-1; tentatively, D is TRBD1 (6 bases). The CDR3 has 14 residues. Germline V gene sequence: CDR1 SGHDT, CDR2 YYEEEE. V lost 4 bases and J lost 6, with 16 bases in between. CDR3 in amino acids: CASSPGHLYAEAFF. As DNA, the CDR3 is TGTGCCAGCAGCCCGGGACATTTGTACGCTGAAGCTTTCTTT.

This clonotype was counted ten times or more. The V call is TRBV19, the J call TRBJ1-2; a possible D gene is TRBD1 (6 bases). The V gene lost 6 bases and the J gene lost 2 bases, with 10 bases spanning the gap. The CDR3 runs to 13 residues. Germline V CDR1 and CDR2: LNHDA, SQIVND (reference sequence). As DNA, the CDR3 is TGTGCCAGTAGCCAAACAGGGAACTATGGCTACACCTTC. Amino acids: CASSQTGNYGYTF.

The chain has TRBV10-3 and TRBJ1-2; no firm D call. Between the trimmed V and J ends, which lost 4 bases and 3 bases, there was a span of 9 bases. This CDR3 region has 13 residues. Germline values: CDR1 ENHRY, CDR2 SYGVKD. CDR3 sequence (DNA): TGTGCCATCAGTGTGCAGATCGACTATGGCTACACCTTC. It codes for CAISVQIDYGYTF.

This clonotype was observed a few times. The CDR3 region is CASSQGAGLTDTQYF. The CDR3 DNA reads TGTGCCAGCAGCCAAGGGGCGGGGCTGACAGATACGCAGTATTTT. The chain joins TRBV7-9 to TRBJ2-3, with D perhaps matching TRBD2 (6 bases). The CDR3 is 15 amino acids. Germline V gene data show CDR1 as SEHNR and CDR2 as FQNEAQ (reference sequence). V was trimmed by 5 bases and J by 3 bases, leaving 15 bases between them.

In its sample, this clonotype was seen a few times. V is TRBV11-3 and J is TRBJ1-1; D is undetermined. Per germline, CDR1 SGHNT and CDR2 YENEEA. The ends were cut back, 4 bases at V and 5 bases at J, with 11 bases in the middle. This CDR3 has 13 residues. The CDR3 protein is CASSSQSGTEAFF. CDR3 sequence (DNA): TGTGCCAGCAGCTCCCAAAGTGGGACTGAAGCTTTCTTT.

This clonotype was found many times. V and J are TRBV5-5 and TRBJ2-3; D may be TRBD2 (7 bases). Germline CDR1 and CDR2: SGHKS and YYEKEE (reference sequence). The CDR3 loop spans 16 amino acids. V was trimmed by 0 bases and J by 2 bases, leaving 13 bases between them. The CDR3 DNA follows: TGTGCCAGCAGCTTGGTCCCGGGGGGCTCCACAGATACGCAGTATTTT. Protein: CASSLVPGGSTDTQYF.

This chain links TRBV6-2 or TRBV6-3 with TRBJ1-2; 8 bases fit TRBD1. CDR1 and CDR2 from the germline V gene are MNHEY and SVGEGT. The CDR3 extends over 14 amino acids. V lost 6 bases and J lost 2; bases outside the gene matches: 5. The CDR3 loop reads CASSRTGRNYGYTF. The CDR3 coding sequence is TGTGCCAGCAGCAGGACAGGGCGGAACTATGGCTACACCTTC.

In this sample, this clonotype turned up a few times. The rearrangement uses TRBV21-1 and TRBJ2-7; the D call in the table, TRBD1, was not verified against the DNA. TRBV21-1 has pseudogene status. The CDR3 loop spans 14 amino acids. The CDR3 DNA sequence: TGTGCCAGCAGCAAAACGGGGGAAGAGGACGAGCAGTACTTC. It yields the protein CASSKTGEEDEQYF.

This clonotype was recorded many times. The chain employs TRBV6-5 and TRBJ2-2, with TRBD2 matching 15 bases. This CDR3 has 18 residues. J gave up 0 bases and V 5 bases, and 4 bases lay outside the gene matches. Germline CDR1 and CDR2: MNHEY and SVGAGI. CDR3 in amino acids: CASSTGTSGGTNTGELFF. In nucleotides, the CDR3 is TGTGCCAGCAGTACCGGGACTAGCGGGGGGACGAACACCGGGGAGCTGTTTTTT.

This clonotype appeared many times. The chain combines TRBV7-2 with TRBJ2-1, with 14 bases that match TRBD2. The germline gives CDR1 SGHTA, CDR2 FQGNSA. J was trimmed by 4 bases and V by 4 bases; bases with no gene match: 9. The CDR3 runs 18 residues. The CDR3 region is CASSSSAGTSGGYNEQFF. The CDR3 DNA follows: TGTGCCAGCAGCTCAAGCGCGGGGACTAGCGGGGGTTACAATGAGCAGTTCTTC.

This chain connects TRBV6-5 to TRBJ1-4, with 9 bases that match TRBD1. Trimming cost V 0 bases and J 8 bases; bases outside gene matches: 4. Germline V gives CDR1 MNHEY, CDR2 SVGAGI. This CDR3 region has 15 residues. The CDR3, as DNA: TGTGCCAGCAGTTACTCGGGACAGGGCCAGGAAAAACTGTTTTTT. Translated: CASSYSGQGQEKLFF.

This clonotype was seen more than once but under ten times. This chain connects TRBV6-5 to TRBJ1-2; 7 bases map to TRBD1. The J segment lost 6 bases and the V segment lost 4 bases, leaving 5 bases of the junction unmatched. This CDR3 is 13 amino acids long. The germline V gene encodes CDR1 MNHEY and CDR2 SVGAGI. CDR3 DNA: TGTGCCAGCAGTTCAGGACAGGCGGATGGCTACACCTTC. It translates to CASSSGQADGYTF.

V is TRBV20-1 and J is TRBJ2-3; 10 nucleotides agree with TRBD2. Per germline, CDR1 DFQATT and CDR2 SNEGSKA (reference sequence). CDR3 length: 16 residues. Trimming at V came to 3 bases and at J to 4 bases, leaving 10 bases not matched to a gene. This CDR3 reads CSASGLAARLADTQYF. The DNA of the CDR3 is TGCAGTGCTAGTGGACTAGCGGCGCGTCTTGCAGATACGCAGTATTTT.